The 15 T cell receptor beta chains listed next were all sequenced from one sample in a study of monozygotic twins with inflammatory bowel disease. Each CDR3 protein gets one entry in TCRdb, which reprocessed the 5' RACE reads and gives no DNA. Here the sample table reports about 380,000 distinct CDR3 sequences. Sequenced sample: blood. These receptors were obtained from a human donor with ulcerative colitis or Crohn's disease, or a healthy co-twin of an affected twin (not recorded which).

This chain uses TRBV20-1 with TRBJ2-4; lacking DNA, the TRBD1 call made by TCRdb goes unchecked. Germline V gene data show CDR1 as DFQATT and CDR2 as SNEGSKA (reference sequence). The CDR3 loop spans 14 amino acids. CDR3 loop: CSAGSGGDKNIQYF.

The CDR3 loop is CASSSRNQPQHF. The V gene is TRBV7-2, the J gene TRBJ1-5. Germline loops: CDR1 SGHTA, CDR2 FQGNSA. CDR3 length: 12 residues.

CDR3 region: CASSLDLGQALAPLHF. The chain carries TRBV3-1 and TRBJ1-6. The CDR3 consists of 16 residues. Germline loops: CDR1 LGHDT, CDR2 YNNKEL (reference sequence).

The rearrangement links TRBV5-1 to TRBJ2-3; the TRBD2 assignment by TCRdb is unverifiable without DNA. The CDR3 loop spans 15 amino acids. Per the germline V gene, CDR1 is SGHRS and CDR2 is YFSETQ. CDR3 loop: CASSRESGGADTQYF. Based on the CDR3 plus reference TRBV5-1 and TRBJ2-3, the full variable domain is KAGVTQTPRYLIKTRGQQVTLSCSPISGHRSVSWYQQTPGQGLQFLFEYFSETQRNKGNFPGRFSGRQFSNSRSEMNVSTLELGDSALYLCASSRESGGADTQYFGPGTRLTVL.

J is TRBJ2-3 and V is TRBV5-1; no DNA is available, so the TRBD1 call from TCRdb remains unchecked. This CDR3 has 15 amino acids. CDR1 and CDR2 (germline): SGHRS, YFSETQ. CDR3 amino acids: CASSFRGGATDTQYF.

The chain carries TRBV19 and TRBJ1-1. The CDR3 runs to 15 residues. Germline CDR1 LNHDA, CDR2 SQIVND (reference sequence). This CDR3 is CASKKKGIMNTEAFF.

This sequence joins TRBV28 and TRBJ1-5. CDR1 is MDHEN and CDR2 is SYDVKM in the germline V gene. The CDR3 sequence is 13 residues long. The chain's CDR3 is CASNVPRQSAQHF.

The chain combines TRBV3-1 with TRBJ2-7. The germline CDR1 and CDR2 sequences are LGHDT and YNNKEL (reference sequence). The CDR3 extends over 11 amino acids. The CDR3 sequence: CASSQTSEQYF.

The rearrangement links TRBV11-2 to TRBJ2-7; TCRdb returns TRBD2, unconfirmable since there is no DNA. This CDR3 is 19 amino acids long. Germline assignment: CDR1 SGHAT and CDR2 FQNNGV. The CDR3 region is CASSFNRALGSGASYEQYF.

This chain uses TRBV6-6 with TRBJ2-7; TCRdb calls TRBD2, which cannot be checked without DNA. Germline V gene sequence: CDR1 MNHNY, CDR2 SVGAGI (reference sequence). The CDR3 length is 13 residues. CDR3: CASGLADSYEQYF.

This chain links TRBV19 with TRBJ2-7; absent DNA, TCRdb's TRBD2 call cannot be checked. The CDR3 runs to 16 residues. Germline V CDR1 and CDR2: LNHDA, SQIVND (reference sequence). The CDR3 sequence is CASSILGGRSSYEQYF.

CDR3 region: CASSYRGQTDTQYF. The chain employs TRBV6-2 or TRBV6-3 and TRBJ2-3; TCRdb lists TRBD1, though no DNA is available to test this call. CDR3 length equals 14 residues. CDR1 and CDR2 (germline): MNHEY, SVGEGT.

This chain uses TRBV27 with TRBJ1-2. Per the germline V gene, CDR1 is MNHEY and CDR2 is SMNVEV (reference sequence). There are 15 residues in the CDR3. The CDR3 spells CASSKARTLNYGYTF.

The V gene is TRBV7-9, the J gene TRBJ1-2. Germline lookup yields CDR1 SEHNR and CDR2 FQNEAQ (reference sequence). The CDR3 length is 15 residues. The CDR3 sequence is CASDRTRTSNYGYTF.

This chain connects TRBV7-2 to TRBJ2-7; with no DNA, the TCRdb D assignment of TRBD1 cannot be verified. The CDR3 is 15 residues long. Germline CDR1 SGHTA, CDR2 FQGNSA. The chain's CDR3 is CASSEGQGAYYEQYF.